Included here is one TCR beta chain sequence, with context. V was cut by 2 bases and J by 10 bases, with 10 bases left in between. CDR3 length: 12 amino acids. Germline V CDR1 and CDR2: SGHNT, YYREEE (reference sequence). Use of 60 Vbeta and 13 Jbeta primers characterized the PCR. Assay used: immunoSEQ multiplex PCR; TCRdb lists only in-frame clones, some missing. The sample has about 110,000 clones. The sample originates from a study of cytomegalovirus exposure and HLA in healthy donors. Input material: PBMCs. This clonotype was sampled from a man aged 25-45 years in good health and CMV-seronegative. The rearrangement uses TRBV5-4 and TRBJ2-1; D gene unclear. Here the CDR3 reads CASSLEQYEQFF. CDR3 sequence (DNA): TGTGCCAGCAGCTTAGAACAGTACGAGCAGTTCTTC.